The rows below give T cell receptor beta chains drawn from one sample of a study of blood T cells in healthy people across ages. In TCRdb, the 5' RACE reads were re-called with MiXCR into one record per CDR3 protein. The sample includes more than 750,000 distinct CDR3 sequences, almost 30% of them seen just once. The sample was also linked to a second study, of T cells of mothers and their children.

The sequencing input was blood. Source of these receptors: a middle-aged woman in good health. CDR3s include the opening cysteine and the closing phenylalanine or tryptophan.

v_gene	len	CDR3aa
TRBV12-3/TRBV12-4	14	CASHFRGGPETQYF
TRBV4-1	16	CASSQDFPGSSYEQYF
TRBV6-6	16	CASRPRGSGFNEKLFF
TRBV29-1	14	CSVVLGQLYYGYTF
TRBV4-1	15	CASSLGPSYQETQYF
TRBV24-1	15	CATSERRTAPYGYTF
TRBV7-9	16	CASSLGAGGYNYGYTF
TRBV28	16	CASSGGTSGATYGYTF
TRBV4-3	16	CASSRDSEQGTDTQYF
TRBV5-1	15	CASSLEGNGVREQYF
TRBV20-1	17	CSARDRLAGEAYNEQYF
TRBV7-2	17	CASSLDGSGGSYNEQFF
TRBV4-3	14	CASSLSLRGNEQFF
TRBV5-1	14	CASSLDSGNYGYTF
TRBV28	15	CASSPRTGGIAGYTF
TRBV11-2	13	CASSLQGRVGYTF
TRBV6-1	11	CASSEGFGAFF
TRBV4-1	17	CASSQFRAGGPADTQYF
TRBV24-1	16	CVTSDGSGVIQETQFF